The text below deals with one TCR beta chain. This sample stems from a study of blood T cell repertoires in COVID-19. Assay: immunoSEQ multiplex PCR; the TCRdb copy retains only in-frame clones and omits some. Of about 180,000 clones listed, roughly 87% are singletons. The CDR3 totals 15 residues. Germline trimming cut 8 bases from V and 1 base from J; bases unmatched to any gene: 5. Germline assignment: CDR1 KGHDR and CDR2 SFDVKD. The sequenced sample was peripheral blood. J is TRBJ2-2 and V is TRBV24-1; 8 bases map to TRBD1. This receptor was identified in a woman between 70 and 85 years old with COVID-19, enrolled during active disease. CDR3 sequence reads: CATKSGTGNTGELFF. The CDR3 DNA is TGTGCCACCAAATCCGGGACAGGGAACACCGGGGAGCTGTTTTTT.